This T cell receptor beta chain was retrieved from a study of cytomegalovirus exposure and HLA in healthy donors. Study in general: HLA-typed donors were the source of around 77 million unique TCRs held in an early data release.

A multiplex PCR was run with 60 Vbeta primers and 13 Jbeta primers. The table came from immunoSEQ multiplex PCR; TCRdb's copy has only in-frame clones and leaves some out. The table has 50,000 to 70,000 clones, just under 75% seen once. Study outcomes and limitations: Presence/absence analyses assumed roughly uniform sequencing depth across donors. A previous analysis found most TCR beta V segments productive roughly 87% or roughly 30% of the time. A later analysis linked a missense DCLRE1C variant to TCR beta V- and J-gene trimming.

About this clone itself: As yet, its antigen is unknown.

The source of this sequence is a man aged 25-45 years in good health and CMV-seropositive. Sequenced input: PBMCs.

As DNA, the CDR3 is TGTGCCAGCAGCTTGACAAAGGTTGAAGCTTTCTTT. Residues: CASSLTKVEAFF. V and J are TRBV7-3 and TRBJ1-1; no firm D call. CDR1 and CDR2 (germline): SGHTA, FQGTGA. Between the trimmed V and J ends, which lost 3 bases and 7 bases, there was a span of 9 bases. CDR3 length: 12 residues. The variable domain in full, completed from reference TRBV7-3 and TRBJ1-1, reads GAGVSQTPSNKVTEKGKYVELRCDPISGHTALYWYRQSLGQGPEFLIYFQGTGAADDSGLPNDRFFAVRPEGSVSTLKIQRTERGDSAVYLCASSLTKVEAFFGQGTRLTVV.